This TCR beta chain was sequenced in a study of T cells after yellow fever vaccination. In its sample, this clonotype was seen a few times. The ends were cut back, 2 bases at V and 0 bases at J, with 5 bases in the middle. Germline lookup yields CDR1 KGHDR and CDR2 SFDVKD. This CDR3 has 14 amino acids. TCRdb re-called the 5' RACE reads through MiXCR, storing one row per CDR3 protein. The data hold about 240,000 distinct CDR3 sequences, with 6.9% observed a single time. The sequenced sample was CD4+ T cells sorted from PBMCs, obtained 15 days after the yellow fever booster vaccination. The source is a man younger than 40 who received the YFV17D yellow fever vaccine. The V gene is TRBV24-1, the J gene TRBJ2-3; possible D gene TRBD2, 5 bases. The CDR3 nucleotides are TGTGCCACCAGTGATTCGGGGAGCACAGATACGCAGTATTTT. Translating it yields CATSDSGSTDTQYF.